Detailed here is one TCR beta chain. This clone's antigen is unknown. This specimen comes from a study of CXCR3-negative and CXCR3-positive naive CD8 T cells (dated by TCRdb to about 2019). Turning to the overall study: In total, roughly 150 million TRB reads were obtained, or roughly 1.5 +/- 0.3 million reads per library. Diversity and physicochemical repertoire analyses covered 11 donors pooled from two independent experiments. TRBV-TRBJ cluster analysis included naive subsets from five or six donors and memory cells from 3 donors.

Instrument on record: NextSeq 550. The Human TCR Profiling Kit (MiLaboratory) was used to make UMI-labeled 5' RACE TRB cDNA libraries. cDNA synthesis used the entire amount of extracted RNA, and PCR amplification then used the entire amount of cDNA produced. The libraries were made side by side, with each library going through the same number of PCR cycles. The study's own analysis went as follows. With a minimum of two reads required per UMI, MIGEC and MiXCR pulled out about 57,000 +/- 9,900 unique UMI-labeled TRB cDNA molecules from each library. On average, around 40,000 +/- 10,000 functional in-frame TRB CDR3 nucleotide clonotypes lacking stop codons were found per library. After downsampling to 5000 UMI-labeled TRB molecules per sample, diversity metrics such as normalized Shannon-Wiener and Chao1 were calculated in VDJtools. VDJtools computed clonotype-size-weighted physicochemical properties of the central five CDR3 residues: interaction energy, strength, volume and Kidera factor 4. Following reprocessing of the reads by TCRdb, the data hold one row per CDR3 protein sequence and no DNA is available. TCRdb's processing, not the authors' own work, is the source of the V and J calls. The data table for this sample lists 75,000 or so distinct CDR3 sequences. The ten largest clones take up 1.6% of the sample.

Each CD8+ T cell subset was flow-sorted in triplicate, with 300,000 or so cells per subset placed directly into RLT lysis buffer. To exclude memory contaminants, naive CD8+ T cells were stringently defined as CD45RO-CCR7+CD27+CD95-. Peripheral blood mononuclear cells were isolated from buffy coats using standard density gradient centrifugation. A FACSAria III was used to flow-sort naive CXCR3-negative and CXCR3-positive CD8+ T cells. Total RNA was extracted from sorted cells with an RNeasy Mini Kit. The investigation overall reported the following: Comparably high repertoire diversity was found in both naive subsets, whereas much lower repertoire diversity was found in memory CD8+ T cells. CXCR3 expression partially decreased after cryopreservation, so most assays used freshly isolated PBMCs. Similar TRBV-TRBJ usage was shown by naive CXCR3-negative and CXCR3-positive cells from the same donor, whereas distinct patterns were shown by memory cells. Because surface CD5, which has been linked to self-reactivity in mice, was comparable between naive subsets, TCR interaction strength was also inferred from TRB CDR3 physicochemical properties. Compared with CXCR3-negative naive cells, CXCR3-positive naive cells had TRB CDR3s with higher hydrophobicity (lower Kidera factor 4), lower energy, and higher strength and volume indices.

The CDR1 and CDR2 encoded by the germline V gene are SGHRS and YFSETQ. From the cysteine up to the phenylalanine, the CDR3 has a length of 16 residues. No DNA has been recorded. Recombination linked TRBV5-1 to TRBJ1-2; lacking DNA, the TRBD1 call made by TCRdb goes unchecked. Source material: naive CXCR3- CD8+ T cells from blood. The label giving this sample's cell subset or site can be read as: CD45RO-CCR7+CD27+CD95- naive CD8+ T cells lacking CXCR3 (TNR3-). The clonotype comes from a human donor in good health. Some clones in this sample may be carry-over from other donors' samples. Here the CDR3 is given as CASSAGQGASDYGYTF.